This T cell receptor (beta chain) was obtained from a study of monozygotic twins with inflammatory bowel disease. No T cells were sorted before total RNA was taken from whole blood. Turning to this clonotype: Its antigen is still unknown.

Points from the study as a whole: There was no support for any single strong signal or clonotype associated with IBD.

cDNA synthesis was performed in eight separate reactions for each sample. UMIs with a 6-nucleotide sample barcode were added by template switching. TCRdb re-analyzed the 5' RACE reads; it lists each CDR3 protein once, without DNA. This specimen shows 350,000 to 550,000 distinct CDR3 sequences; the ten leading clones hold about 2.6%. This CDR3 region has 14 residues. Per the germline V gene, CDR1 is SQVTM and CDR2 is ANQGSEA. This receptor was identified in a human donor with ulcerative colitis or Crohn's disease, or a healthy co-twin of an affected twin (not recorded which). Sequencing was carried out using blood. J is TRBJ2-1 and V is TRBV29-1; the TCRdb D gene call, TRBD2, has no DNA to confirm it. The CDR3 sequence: CSGASGSSYNEQFF.